This T cell receptor beta chain was obtained from a study of T cells in Graves' hyperthyroidism and ophthalmopathy. This CDR3 is built from 16 residues. Germline assignment: CDR1 MNHEY and CDR2 SVGAGI. V gave up 2 bases and J gave up 8 bases; unmatched junction bases: 14. Amplified TCR beta CDR3 regions came from RNA transcripts. HTBI primers were used for first-round RT-PCR of the TCR CDR3. TCRdb recomputed calls from the multiplex PCR reads with MiXCR, one row per CDR3 protein. Of some 340,000 distinct CDR3 sequences in the sample, roughly 15% were seen once. Overall study findings and caveats: Clonotypes that were expanded in thyroid above 0.001 mostly appeared in blood too. Ophthalmopathy was separated from stable hyperthyroidism by a 13 V-J model.

This clonotype showed up many times. Its target is not known. Source material for PBMCs was over 8 ml fresh peripheral blood. The chain combines TRBV6-5 with TRBJ1-2; TRBD1 agrees at 7 bases. The specimen sequenced was blood. This clonotype was obtained from a woman in her 40s with Graves' ophthalmopathy. The CDR3 DNA sequence: TGTGCCAGCAGTTACCCTGTACGACAGGGTTCCTACGGCTACACCTTC. Protein sequence: CASSYPVRQGSYGYTF.